The sequence of this TCR beta chain was determined in a study of blood T cell repertoires in COVID-19 (dated by TCRdb to the early 2020s). Study-wide context: Samples covering the acute and convalescent phases of COVID-19 were provided by collaborators in the United States, Italy and Spain. The repertoires were made available in a free public database intended to serve as a resource for research on the immune response to SARS-CoV-2. HLA class I and class II types, where available, came from metadata supplied by the sample provider rather than from assay-based typing. Samples came from the ongoing ImmuneRACE study (first 160 participants) plus 1,254 subjects from 6 global collaborators. The material from the prospective study consisted of cDNA or gDNA derived from T cells, B-cell-depleted T cells, or PBMCs. Deeply sampled blood TCRbeta repertoires from subjects exposed to, actively infected with, or recovered from COVID-19 were included in the dataset. The sample metadata nearly always contained a de-identified subject ID, COVID-19 status, age in years and sex.

Each collaborating institution followed its own protocols to collect whole blood in K2EDTA tubes. Collaborator samples were shipped for TCRbeta analysis as frozen whole blood, isolated PBMCs, or DNA extracted from either sample type. Regarding this clone: The target of this receptor is not known. Per-base qualities were not stored, and no clone one base away is much larger.

The immunoSEQ Assay, a bias-controlled multiplex PCR, was used to amplify TCRbeta CDR3 regions from genomic DNA. As for the authors' bioinformatics: The number of nucleated cells in each sample was estimated from the amplification of reference gene primers within the assay. To quantify the absolute abundance of each unique TCRbeta CDR3 rearrangement, sequence reads were collapsed and filtered. For each sample, productive Simpson clonality was calculated as the square root of Simpson's diversity index across productive rearrangements. TCRdb holds this immuneACCESS table with in-frame rearrangements only. Some clones are missing; in checked studies, unresolved V genes explain under half, and the rest has no known cause. That table gives V, J and clone size, and the DNA gave D and trimming. The sample records some 90,000 clones, about 88% of which are singletons. The top ten clonotypes cover approximately 18% of the sample.

Including the terminal cysteine and phenylalanine, the CDR3 comprises 14 residues. The read is trimmed to its CDR3 DNA, 42 bases read in frame from base 1. For CDR1 and CDR2, the germline V gene lists SNHLY and FYNNEI. V is shortened by 6 bases, J by 5 bases, and the region joining them spans 16 bases. Points the paper makes about the study in general: How much clinical and demographic metadata was included differed by source and by participant, and the metadata was provided uncurated.

The source of this sequence is a woman over 75 with acute or convalescent COVID-19. The rearrangement combines TRBV2 with TRBJ1-1; tentative D gene TRBD1, with 6 bases matching. Sequences were obtained from peripheral blood. The CDR3 protein: CASRQQGVGTEAFF. The sequenced DNA: TGTGCCAGCAGGCAACAGGGAGTGGGGACTGAAGCTTTCTTT. When the CDR3 is completed using the reference TRBV2 and TRBJ1-1 genes on either side, the full variable domain is EPEVTQTPSHQVTQMGQEVILRCVPISNHLYFYWYRQILGQKVEFLVSFYNNEISEKSEIFDDQFSVERPDGSNFTLKIRSTKLEDSAMYFCASRQQGVGTEAFFGQGTRLTVV.